This is a list of T cell receptor beta chains from one sample in a study of blood T cell repertoires in COVID-19. Some clones are missing from TCRdb's copy, which holds only in-frame ones; the method was immunoSEQ multiplex PCR. In the table there are about 350,000 clones, about 90% of which are singletons. The sample comprised PBMCs or T cells enriched from blood (not recorded which). All receptors come from a woman aged 25 to 39 who had recovered from COVID-19. The CDR3 runs from the conserved cysteine through the conserved F or W. A D gene is named only where the DNA matches it firmly. Not every row has a clone size; where given, it reads once, few, many or a size class.

TRBV5-1	TRBJ2-1	TRBD2	-	CASSFGIAGFYNEQFF	TGCGCCAGCAGCTTCGGCATAGCGGGGTTTTACAATGAGCAGTTCTTC
TRBV6-6	TRBJ1-5	-	-	CASSFFDIEPQHF	TGTGCCAGCAGTTTTTTCGACATCGAGCCCCAGCATTTT
TRBV4-1	TRBJ1-5	TRBD1	-	CASSPGVRTGTGGVQPQHF	TGCGCCAGCAGCCCCGGCGTGAGGACCGGGACAGGGGGCGTTCAGCCCCAGCATTTT
TRBV4-1	TRBJ2-7	TRBD2	once	CASSQSSGVPSEQYF	TGCGCCAGCAGCCAATCTAGCGGGGTCCCCAGCGAGCAGTACTTC
TRBV5-5	TRBJ1-1	-	-	CASSLGRRGTEAFF	TGTGCCAGCAGCTTGGGAAGGCGGGGCACTGAAGCTTTCTTT
TRBV5-6	TRBJ2-7	TRBD2	-	CASSLAQTSGGYEQYF	TGTGCCAGCAGCTTGGCTCAGACTAGCGGGGGTTACGAGCAGTACTTC
TRBV7-9	TRBJ2-2	-	-	CASTGEPGELFF	TGTGCCAGCACTGGGGAGCCCGGGGAGCTGTTTTTT
TRBV5-1	TRBJ1-1	-	-	CASSASRGLNTEAFF	TGCGCCAGCAGCGCAAGCAGGGGCTTGAACACTGAAGCTTTCTTT
TRBV9	TRBJ2-5	-	-	CASSVDRSGQETQYF	TGTGCCAGCAGCGTAGACCGTAGCGGACAAGAGACCCAGTACTTC
TRBV11-2	TRBJ1-1	TRBD1	-	CASSSYRGPEAFF	TGTGCCAGCAGCTCCTACAGGGGGCCTGAAGCTTTCTTT